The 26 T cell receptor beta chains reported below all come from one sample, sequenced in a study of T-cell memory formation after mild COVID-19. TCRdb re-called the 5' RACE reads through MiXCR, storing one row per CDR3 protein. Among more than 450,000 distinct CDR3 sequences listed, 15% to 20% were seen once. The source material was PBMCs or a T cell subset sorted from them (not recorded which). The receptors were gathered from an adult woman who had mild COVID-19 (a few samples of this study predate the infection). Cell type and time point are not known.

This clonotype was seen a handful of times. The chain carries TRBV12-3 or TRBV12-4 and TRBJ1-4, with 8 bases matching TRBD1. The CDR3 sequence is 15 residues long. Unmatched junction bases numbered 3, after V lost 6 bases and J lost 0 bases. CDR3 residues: CASSTQGATNEKLFF. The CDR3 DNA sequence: TGTGCCAGCAGCACACAGGGGGCAACTAATGAAAAACTGTTTTTT.

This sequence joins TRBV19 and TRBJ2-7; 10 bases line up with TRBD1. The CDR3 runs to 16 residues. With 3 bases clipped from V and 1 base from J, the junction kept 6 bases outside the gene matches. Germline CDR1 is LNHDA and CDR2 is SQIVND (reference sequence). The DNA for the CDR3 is TGTGCCAGTAGTATCTCAGACAGGGGGCAGTCCTACGAGCAGTACTTC. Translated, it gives CASSISDRGQSYEQYF.

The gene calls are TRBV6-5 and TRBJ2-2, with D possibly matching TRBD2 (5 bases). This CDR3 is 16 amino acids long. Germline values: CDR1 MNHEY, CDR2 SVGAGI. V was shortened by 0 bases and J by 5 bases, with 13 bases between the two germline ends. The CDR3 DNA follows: TGTGCCAGCAGTTACTCTACGCTAGCAGTGACCGGGGAGCTGTTTTTT. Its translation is CASSYSTLAVTGELFF.

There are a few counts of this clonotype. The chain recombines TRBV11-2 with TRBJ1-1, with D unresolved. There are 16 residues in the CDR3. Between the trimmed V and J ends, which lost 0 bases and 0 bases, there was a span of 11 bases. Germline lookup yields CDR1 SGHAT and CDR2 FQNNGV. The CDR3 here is CASSLDPALMNTEAFF. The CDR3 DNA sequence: TGTGCCAGCAGCTTAGATCCCGCTCTCATGAACACTGAAGCTTTCTTT.

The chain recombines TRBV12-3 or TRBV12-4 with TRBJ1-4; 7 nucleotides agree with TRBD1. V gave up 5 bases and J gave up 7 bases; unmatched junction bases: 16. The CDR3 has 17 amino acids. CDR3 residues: CASSPIPRGTATEKLFF. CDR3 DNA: TGTGCCAGCAGTCCTATCCCCAGAGGGACAGCTACTGAAAAACTGTTTTTT.

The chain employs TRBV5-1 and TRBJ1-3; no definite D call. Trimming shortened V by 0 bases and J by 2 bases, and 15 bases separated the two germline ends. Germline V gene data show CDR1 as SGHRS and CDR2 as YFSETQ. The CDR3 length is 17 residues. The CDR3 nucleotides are TGCGCCAGCAGCTTGGCCGTAGGAGGAGGACCTGGAAACACCATATATTTT. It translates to CASSLAVGGGPGNTIYF.

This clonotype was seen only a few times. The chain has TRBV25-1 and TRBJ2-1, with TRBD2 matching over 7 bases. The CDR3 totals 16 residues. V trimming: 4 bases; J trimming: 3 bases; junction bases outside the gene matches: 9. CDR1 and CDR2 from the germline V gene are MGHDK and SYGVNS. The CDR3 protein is CASSGLGGKIYNEQFF. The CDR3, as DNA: TGTGCCAGCAGTGGTCTGGGGGGGAAGATCTACAATGAGCAGTTCTTC.

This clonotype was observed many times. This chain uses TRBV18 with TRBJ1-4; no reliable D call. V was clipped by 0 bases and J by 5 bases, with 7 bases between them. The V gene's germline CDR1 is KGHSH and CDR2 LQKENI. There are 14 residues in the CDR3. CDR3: CASSPPMGNEKLFF. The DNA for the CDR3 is TGTGCCAGCTCACCACCGATGGGAAATGAAAAACTGTTTTTT.

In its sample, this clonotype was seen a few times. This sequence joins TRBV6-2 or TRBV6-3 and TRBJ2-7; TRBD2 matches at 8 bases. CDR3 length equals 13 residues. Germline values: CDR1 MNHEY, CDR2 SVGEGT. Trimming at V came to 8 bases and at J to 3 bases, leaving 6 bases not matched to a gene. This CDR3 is CASVAGGSYEQYF. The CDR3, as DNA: TGTGCCAGCGTTGCGGGAGGCAGCTACGAGCAGTACTTC.

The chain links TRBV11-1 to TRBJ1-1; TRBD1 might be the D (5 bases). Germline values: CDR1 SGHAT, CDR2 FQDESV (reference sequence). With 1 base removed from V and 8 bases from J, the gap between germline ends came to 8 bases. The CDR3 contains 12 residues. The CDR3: CASSLDGGEAFF. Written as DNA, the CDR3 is TGTGCCAGCAGCTTAGATGGGGGAGAAGCTTTCTTT.

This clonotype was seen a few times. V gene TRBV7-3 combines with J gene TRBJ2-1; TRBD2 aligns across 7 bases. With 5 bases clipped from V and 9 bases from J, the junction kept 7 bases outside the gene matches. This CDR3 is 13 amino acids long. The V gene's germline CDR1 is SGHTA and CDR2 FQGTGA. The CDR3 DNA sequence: TGTGCCAGCAGCGCCGGACTAGAGGGTGAGCAGTTCTTC. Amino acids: CASSAGLEGEQFF.

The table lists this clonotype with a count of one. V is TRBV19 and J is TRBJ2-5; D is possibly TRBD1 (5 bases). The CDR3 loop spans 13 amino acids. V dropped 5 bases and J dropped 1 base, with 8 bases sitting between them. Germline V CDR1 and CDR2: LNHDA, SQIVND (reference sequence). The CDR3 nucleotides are TGTGCCAGTAGTGGACAACTCCAAGAGACCCAGTACTTC. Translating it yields CASSGQLQETQYF.

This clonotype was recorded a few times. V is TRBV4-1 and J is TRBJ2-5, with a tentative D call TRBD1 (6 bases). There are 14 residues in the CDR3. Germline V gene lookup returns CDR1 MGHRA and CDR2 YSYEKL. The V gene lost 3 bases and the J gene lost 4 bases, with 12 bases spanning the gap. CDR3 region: CASSHTRGVETQYF. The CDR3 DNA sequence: TGCGCCAGCAGCCATACCAGGGGCGTAGAGACCCAGTACTTC.

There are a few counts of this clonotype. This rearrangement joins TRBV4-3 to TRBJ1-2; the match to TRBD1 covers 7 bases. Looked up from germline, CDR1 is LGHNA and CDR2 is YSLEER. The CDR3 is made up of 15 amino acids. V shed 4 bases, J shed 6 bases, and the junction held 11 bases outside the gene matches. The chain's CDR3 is CASSPQAHRGDGYTF. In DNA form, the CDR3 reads TGCGCCAGCAGCCCCCAGGCACACAGGGGAGATGGCTACACCTTC.

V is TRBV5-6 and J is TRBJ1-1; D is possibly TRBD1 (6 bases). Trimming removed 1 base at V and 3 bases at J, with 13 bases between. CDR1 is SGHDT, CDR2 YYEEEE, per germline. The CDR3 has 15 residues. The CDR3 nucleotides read TGTGCCAGCAGCTTGTTTGACAGGAGCCACACTGAAGCTTTCTTT. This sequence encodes CASSLFDRSHTEAFF. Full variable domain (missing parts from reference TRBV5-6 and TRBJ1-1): DAGVTQSPTHLIKTRGQQVTLRCSPKSGHDTVSWYQQALGQGPQFIFQYYEEEERQRGNFPDRFSGHQFPNYSSELNVNALLLGDSALYLCASSLFDRSHTEAFFGQGTRLTVV.

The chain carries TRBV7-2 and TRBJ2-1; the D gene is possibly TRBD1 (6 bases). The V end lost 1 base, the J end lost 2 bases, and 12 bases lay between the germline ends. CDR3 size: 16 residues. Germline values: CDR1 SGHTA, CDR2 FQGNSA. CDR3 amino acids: CASSLEGRGAYNEQFF. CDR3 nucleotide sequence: TGTGCCAGCAGCTTAGAGGGCAGGGGCGCCTACAATGAGCAGTTCTTC. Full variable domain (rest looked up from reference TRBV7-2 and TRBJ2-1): GAGVSQSPSNKVTEKGKDVELRCDPISGHTALYWYRQSLGQGLEFLIYFQGNSAPDKSGLPSDRFSAERTGGSVSTLTIQRTQQEDSAVYLCASSLEGRGAYNEQFFGPGTRLTVL.

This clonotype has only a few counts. The CDR3 reads CSASSGASRTDTQYF. The CDR3 DNA is TGCAGTGCTAGTTCAGGGGCCTCGCGCACAGATACGCAGTATTTT. The chain recombines TRBV20-1 with TRBJ2-3, with D maybe TRBD1 (6 bases). Trimming stripped 3 bases from V and 1 base from J, with 14 bases between. Germline V gene data show CDR1 as DFQATT and CDR2 as SNEGSKA (reference sequence). The CDR3 contains 15 residues.

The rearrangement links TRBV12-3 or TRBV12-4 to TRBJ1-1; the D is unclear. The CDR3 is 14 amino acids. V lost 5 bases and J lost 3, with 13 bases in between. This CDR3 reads CASSLGPRYTEAFF. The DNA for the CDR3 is TGTGCCAGCAGTCTCGGGCCTCGATACACTGAAGCTTTCTTT.

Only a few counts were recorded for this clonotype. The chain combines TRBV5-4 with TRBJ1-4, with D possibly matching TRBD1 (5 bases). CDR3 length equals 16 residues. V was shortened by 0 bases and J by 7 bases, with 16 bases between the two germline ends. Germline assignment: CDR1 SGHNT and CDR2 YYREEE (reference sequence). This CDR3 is CASSLEPGGKSEKLFF. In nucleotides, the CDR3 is TGTGCCAGCAGCTTGGAACCGGGGGGAAAGAGTGAAAAACTGTTTTTT.

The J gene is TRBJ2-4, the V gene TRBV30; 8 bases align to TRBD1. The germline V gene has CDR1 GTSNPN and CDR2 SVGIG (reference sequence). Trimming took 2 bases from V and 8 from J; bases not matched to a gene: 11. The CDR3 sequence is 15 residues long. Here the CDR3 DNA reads TGTGCCTGGAGTCCCGGGACAGGACCCAGGGACATTCAGTACTTC. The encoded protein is CAWSPGTGPRDIQYF.

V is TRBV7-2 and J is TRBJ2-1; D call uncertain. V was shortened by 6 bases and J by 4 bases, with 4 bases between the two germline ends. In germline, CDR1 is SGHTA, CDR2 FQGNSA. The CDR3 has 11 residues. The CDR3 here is CASRRYNEQFF. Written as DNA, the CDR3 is TGTGCCAGCAGGCGATACAATGAGCAGTTCTTC.

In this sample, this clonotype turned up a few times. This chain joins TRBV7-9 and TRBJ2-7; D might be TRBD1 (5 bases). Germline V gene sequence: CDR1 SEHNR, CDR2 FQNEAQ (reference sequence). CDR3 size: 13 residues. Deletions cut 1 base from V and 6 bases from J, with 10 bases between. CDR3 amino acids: CASSLVTGSEQYF. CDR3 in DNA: TGTGCCAGCAGCTTAGTAACAGGATCCGAGCAGTACTTC.

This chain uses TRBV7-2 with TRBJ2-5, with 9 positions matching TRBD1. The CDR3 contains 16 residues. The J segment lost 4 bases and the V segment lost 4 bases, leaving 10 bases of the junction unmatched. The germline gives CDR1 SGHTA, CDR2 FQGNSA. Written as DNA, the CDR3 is TGTGCCAGCAGCTCCTACCCCGGGACAGGGAGAGAGACCCAGTACTTC. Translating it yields CASSSYPGTGRETQYF.

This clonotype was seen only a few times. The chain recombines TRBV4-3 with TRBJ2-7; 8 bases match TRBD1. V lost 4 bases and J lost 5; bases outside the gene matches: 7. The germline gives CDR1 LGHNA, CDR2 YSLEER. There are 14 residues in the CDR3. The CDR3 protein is CASSPRTGFHEQYF. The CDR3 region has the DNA TGCGCCAGCAGCCCAAGGACAGGGTTTCACGAGCAGTACTTC.

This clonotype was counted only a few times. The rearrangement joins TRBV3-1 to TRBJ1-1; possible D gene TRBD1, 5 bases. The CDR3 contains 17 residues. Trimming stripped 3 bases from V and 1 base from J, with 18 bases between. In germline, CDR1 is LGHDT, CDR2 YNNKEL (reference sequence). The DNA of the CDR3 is TGTGCCAGCAGCCATCAAACACGGGGCAGAGGGAACACTGAAGCTTTCTTT. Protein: CASSHQTRGRGNTEAFF.

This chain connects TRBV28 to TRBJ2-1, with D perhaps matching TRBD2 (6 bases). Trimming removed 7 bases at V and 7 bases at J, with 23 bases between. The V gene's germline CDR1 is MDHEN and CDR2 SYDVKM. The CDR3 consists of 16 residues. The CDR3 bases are TGTGCCAGCAACCCTCTAATGGCCGGTGGGAGGAATGAGCAGTTCTTC. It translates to CASNPLMAGGRNEQFF.